This record covers a single T cell receptor (beta chain). Its antigen remains unknown. In the original analysis: Between-group CDR3 differences, defined by clinicopathological status, yielded a distant-metastasis classifier for papillary thyroid cancer. TCRdb reanalyzed the PCR reads with MiXCR. TCRdb, not the authors, supplied the V and J calls. The sample has roughly 30,000 clones; more than 20% are singletons. The sample originates from a study of metastatic and nonmetastatic thyroid tumors. The wider study: It was across blood and tumor or nodule tissue from malignant and benign thyroid patients that repertoires were compared.

Study-wide points: Benign nodules reportedly had significantly lower TCR beta diversity than malignant thyroid tumors in blood and tumor.

Treatment of any kind had been given to no patient before thyroid surgery. Specimen: blood. This receptor was obtained from a female donor with papillary thyroid cancer or a benign thyroid nodule (not recorded which). Some clones in this sample may be carry-over from other donors' samples.

This CDR3 reads CVSGASGRTYEQYF. The CDR3 bases are TGTGTCTCAGGGGCGAGCGGGAGGACCTACGAGCAGTACTTC. This chain links TRBV6-1 with TRBJ2-7, with TRBD2 matching over 9 bases. The CDR3 covers 14 residues. Germline CDR1 is MNHNS and CDR2 is SASEGT.